The present TCR beta chain was sequenced within a study of blood T cell repertoires in COVID-19. Study information: Researchers got acute and convalescent COVID-19 samples from the United States, Italy and Spain. PBMCs, B-cell-depleted T cells, or T cells were the source of the cDNA or gDNA that made up the material.

CDR3 length: 15 amino acids. From germline, CDR1 is SGHDT and CDR2 YYEEEE. The germline V and J ends were trimmed by 0 bases and 5 bases, with 13 bases remaining between them. This clone has only one observation. Per the study methods: The authors estimated nucleated cell counts from reference gene primer amplification. Data came from immunoSEQ multiplex PCR; TCRdb stores just in-frame clones and leaves some out. V and J calls and clone size are given by that table; D and trimming were obtained from the DNA. The sample contains roughly 100,000 clones, roughly four fifths of which appear only once. The receptor comes from a woman aged 55-69 years with acute or convalescent COVID-19. Sequencing used peripheral blood. The V gene is TRBV5-6, the J gene TRBJ2-3; perhaps TRBD1 as D (6 bases). Written as DNA, the CDR3 is TGTGCCAGCAGCTTGGTTACAGGGCCCGGAGATACGCAGTATTTT. It specifies CASSLVTGPGDTQYF.